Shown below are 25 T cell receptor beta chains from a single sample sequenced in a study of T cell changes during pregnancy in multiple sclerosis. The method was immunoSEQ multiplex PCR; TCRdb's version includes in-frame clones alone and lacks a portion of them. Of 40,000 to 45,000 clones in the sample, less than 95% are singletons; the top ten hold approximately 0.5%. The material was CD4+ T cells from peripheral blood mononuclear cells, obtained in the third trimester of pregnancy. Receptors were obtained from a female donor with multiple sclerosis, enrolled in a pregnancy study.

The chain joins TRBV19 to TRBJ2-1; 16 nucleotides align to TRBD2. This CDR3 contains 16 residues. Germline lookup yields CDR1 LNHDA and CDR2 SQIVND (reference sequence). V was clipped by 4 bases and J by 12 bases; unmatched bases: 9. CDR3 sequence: CASSTDGTSGRARQFF. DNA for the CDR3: TGTGCCAGTAGTACCGACGGGACTAGCGGGAGGGCCCGGCAGTTCTTC.

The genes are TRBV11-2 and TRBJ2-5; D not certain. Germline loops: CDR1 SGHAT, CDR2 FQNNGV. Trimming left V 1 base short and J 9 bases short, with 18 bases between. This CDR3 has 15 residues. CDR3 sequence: CASSLVDIPSMAQYF. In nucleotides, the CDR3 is TGTGCCAGCAGCTTAGTAGACATCCCGAGCATGGCCCAGTACTTC. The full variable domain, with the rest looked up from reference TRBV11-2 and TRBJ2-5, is EAGVAQSPRYKIIEKRQSVAFWCNPISGHATLYWYQQILGQGPKLLIQFQNNGVVDDSQLPKDRFSAERLKGVDSTLKIQPAKLEDSAVYLCASSLVDIPSMAQYFGPGTRLLVL.

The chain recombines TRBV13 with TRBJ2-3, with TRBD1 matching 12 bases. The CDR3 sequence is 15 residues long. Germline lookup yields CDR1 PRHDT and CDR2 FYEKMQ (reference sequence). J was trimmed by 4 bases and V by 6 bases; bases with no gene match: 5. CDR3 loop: CASSSGTGGSDTQYF. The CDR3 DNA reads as TGTGCCAGCAGTTCCGGGACAGGGGGCTCAGATACGCAGTATTTT.

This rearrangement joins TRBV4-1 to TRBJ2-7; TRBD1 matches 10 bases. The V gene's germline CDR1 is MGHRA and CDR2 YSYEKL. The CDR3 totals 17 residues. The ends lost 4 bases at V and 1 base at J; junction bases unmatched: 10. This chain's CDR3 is CASSLIYRDRGSYEQYF. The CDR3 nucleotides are TGCGCCAGCAGCCTTATATACCGGGACAGGGGTTCCTACGAGCAGTACTTC.

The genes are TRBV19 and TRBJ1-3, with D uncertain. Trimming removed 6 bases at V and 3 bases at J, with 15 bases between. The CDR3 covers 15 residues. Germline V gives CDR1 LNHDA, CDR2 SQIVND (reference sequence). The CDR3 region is CASRSQTSGGNTIYF. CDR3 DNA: TGTGCCAGTAGATCACAGACCTCTGGTGGAAACACCATATATTTT. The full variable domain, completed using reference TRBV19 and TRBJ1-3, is DGGITQSPKYLFRKEGQNVTLSCEQNLNHDAMYWYRQDPGQGLRLIYYSQIVNDFQKGDIAEGYSVSREKKESFPLTVTSAQKNPTAFYLCASRSQTSGGNTIYFGEGSWLTVV.

The CDR3 coding sequence is TGTGCCAGCAGTTTGTTAGCGGGAGGGCGCGAGACCCAGTACTTC. This translates into CASSLLAGGRETQYF. This rearrangement joins TRBV27 to TRBJ2-5, with 11 bases matching TRBD2. The germline V gene encodes CDR1 MNHEY and CDR2 SMNVEV (reference sequence). The V gene end was trimmed by 3 bases and the J gene end by 5 bases; junction bases not matched to a gene: 5. The CDR3 has 15 residues.

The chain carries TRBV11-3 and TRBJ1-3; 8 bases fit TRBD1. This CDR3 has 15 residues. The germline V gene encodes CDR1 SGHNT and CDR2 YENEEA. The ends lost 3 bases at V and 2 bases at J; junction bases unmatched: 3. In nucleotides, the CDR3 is TGTGCCAGCAGCTTTTCCAGGGGGCCTGGAAACACCATATATTTT. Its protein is CASSFSRGPGNTIYF.

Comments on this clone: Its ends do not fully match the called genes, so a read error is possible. In DNA form, the CDR3 reads TGTGCCAGCAGTGGGGGACTAGCGGGAGTGGGGGTCTCCCACGAGCAGTACTTC. This sequence encodes CASSGGLAGVGVSHEQYF. This chain connects TRBV2 to TRBJ2-7; 14 bases line up with TRBD2. The CDR3 runs to 18 residues. Germline assignment: CDR1 SNHLY and CDR2 FYNNEI.

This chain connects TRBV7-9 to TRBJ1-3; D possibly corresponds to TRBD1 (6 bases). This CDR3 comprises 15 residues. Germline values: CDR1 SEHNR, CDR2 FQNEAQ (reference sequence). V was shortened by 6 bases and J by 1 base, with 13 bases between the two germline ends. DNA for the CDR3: TGTGCCAGCAGTTTTACAGGGCAATCTGGAAACACCATATATTTT. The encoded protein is CASSFTGQSGNTIYF. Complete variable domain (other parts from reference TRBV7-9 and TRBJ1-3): DTGVSQNPRHKITKRGQNVTFRCDPISEHNRLYWYRQTLGQGPEFLTYFQNEAQLEKSRLLSDRFSAERPKGSFSTLEIQRTEQGDSAMYLCASSFTGQSGNTIYFGEGSWLTVV.

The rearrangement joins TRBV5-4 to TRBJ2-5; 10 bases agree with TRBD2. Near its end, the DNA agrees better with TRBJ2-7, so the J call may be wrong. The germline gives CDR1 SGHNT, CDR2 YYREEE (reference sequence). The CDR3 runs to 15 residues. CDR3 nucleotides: TGTGCCAGCAGCTCGCCGGGACTAGCGAACTACGAGCAGTACTTC. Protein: CASSSPGLANYEQYF.

The CDR3 sequence is CASRGVAGTTGELFF. The CDR3 coding sequence is TGTGCCAGTAGGGGAGTGGCGGGAACCACCGGGGAGCTGTTTTTT. The chain combines TRBV19 with TRBJ2-2; tentatively, D is TRBD2 (6 bases). The germline V gene encodes CDR1 LNHDA and CDR2 SQIVND (reference sequence). CDR3 length: 15 residues. Trimming left V 6 bases short and J 4 bases short, with 15 bases between.

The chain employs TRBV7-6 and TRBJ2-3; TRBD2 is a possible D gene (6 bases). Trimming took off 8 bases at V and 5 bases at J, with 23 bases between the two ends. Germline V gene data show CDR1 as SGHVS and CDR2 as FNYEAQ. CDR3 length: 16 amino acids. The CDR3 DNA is TGTGCCAGCGGGGACTCCACGGGGTCTCCCCAAGATACGCAGTATTTT. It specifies CASGDSTGSPQDTQYF.

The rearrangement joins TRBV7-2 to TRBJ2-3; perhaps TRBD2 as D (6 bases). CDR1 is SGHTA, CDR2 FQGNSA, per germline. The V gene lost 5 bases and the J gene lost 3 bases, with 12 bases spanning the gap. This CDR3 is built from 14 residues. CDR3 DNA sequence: TGTGCCAGCAGCCCCCGACTAGTAACAGATACGCAGTATTTT. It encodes CASSPRLVTDTQYF.

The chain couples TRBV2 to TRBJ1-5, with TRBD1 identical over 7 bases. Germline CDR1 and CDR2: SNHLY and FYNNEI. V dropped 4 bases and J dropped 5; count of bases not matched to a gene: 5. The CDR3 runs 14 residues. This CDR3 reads CASSGDRVYQPQHF. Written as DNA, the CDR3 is TGTGCCAGCAGTGGCGACAGGGTCTATCAGCCCCAGCATTTT.

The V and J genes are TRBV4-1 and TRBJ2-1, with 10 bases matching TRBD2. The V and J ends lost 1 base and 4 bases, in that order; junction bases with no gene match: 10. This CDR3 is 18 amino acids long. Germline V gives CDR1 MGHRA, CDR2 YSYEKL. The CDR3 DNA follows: TGCGCCAGCAGCCAAGGGGTGTCTAGCGGGAGAGTATACAATGAGCAGTTCTTC. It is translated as CASSQGVSSGRVYNEQFF.

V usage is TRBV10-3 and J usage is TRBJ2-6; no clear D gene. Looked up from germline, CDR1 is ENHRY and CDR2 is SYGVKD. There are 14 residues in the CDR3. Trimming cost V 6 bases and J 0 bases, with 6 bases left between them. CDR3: CAIRASSGANVLTF. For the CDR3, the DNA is TGTGCCATCAGGGCCAGCTCTGGGGCCAACGTCCTGACTTTC.

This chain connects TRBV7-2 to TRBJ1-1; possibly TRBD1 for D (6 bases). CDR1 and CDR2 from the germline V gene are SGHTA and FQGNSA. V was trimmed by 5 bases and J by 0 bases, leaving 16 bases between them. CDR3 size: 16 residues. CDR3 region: CASSLTTGLMNTEAFF. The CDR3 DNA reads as TGTGCCAGCAGCCTAACGACAGGACTGATGAACACTGAAGCTTTCTTT.

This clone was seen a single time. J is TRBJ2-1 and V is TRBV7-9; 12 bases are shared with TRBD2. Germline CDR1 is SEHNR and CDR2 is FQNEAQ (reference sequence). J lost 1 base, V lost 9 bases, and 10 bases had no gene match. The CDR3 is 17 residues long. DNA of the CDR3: TGTGCCAGTGCGTCTAGCGGGAGGGCAGGGTCCTACAATGAGCAGTTCTTC. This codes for CASASSGRAGSYNEQFF. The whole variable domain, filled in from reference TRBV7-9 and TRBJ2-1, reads DTGVSQNPRHKITKRGQNVTFRCDPISEHNRLYWYRQTLGQGPEFLTYFQNEAQLEKSRLLSDRFSAERPKGSFSTLEIQRTEQGDSAMYLCASASSGRAGSYNEQFFGPGTRLTVL.

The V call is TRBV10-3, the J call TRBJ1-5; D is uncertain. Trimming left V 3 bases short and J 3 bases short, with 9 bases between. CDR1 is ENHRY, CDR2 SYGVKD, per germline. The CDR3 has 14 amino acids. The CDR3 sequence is CAISESQNNQPQHF. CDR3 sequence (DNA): TGTGCCATCAGTGAATCACAGAACAATCAGCCCCAGCATTTT.

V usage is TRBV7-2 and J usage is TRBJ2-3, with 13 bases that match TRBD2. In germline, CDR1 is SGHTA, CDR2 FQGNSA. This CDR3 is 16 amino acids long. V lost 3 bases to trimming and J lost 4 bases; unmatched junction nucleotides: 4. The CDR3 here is CASSFGLAGEADTQYF. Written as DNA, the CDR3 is TGTGCCAGCAGCTTTGGACTAGCGGGAGAGGCAGATACGCAGTATTTT. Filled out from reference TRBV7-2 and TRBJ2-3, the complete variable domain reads GAGVSQSPSNKVTEKGKDVELRCDPISGHTALYWYRQSLGQGLEFLIYFQGNSAPDKSGLPSDRFSAERTGGSVSTLTIQRTQQEDSAVYLCASSFGLAGEADTQYFGPGTRLTVL.

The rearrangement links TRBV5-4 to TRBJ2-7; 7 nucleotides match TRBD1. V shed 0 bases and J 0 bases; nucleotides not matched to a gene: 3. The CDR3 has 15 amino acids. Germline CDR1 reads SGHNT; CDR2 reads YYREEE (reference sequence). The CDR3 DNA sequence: TGTGCCAGCAGCTTGGGGGCAGGGGGCTCCTACGAGCAGTACTTC. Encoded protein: CASSLGAGGSYEQYF.

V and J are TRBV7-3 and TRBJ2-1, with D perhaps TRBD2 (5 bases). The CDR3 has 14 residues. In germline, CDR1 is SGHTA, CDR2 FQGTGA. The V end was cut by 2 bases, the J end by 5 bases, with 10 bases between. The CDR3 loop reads CASSLSGMDNEQFF. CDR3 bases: TGTGCCAGCAGCTTATCGGGAATGGACAATGAGCAGTTCTTC. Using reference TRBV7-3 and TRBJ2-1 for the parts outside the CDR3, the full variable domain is GAGVSQTPSNKVTEKGKYVELRCDPISGHTALYWYRQSLGQGPEFLIYFQGTGAADDSGLPNDRFFAVRPEGSVSTLKIQRTERGDSAVYLCASSLSGMDNEQFFGPGTRLTVL.

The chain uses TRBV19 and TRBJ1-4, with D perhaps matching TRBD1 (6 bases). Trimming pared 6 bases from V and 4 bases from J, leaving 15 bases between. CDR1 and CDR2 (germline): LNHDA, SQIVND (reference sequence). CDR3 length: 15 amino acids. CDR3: CASRDSTGRNEKLFF. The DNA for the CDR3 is TGTGCCAGTAGGGACTCAACAGGGCGTAATGAAAAACTGTTTTTT.

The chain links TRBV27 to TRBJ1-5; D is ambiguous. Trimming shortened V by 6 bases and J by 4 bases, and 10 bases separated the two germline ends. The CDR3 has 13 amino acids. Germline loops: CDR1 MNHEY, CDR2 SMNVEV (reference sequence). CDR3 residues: CASRTSFNQPQHF. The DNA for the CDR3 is TGTGCCAGCAGGACATCCTTTAATCAGCCCCAGCATTTT.

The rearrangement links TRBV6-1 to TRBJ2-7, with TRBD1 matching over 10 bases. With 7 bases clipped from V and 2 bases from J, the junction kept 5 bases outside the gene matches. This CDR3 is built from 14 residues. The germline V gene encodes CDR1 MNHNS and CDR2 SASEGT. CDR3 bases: TGTGCCAGCACCCGGACAGGGGGGCCCTACGAGCAGTACTTC. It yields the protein CASTRTGGPYEQYF.